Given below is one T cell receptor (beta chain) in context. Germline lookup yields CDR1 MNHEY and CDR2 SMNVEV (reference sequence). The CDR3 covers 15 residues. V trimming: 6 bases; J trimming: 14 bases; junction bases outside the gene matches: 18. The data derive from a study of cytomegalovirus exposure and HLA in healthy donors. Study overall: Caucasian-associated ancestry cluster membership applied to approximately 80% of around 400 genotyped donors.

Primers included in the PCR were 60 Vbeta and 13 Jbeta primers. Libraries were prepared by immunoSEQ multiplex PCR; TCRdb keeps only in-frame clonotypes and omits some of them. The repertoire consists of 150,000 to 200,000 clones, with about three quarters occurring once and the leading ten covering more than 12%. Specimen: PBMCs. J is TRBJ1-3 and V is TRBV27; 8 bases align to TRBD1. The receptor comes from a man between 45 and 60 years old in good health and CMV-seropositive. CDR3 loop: CASSWDRTGIYRLYF. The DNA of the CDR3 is TGTGCCAGCAGCTGGGACAGGACGGGGATATATCGGCTATATTTT.